This is a list of T cell receptor beta chains from one sample in a study of blood T cells in healthy people across ages. TCRdb re-analysed the 5' RACE reads in MiXCR, keeping a single row per CDR3 protein. There are some 1.5 million distinct CDR3 sequences in the sample; 28% occur only once, and roughly 8% lies in the top ten. The sequenced sample was blood. These receptors all come from a woman aged 30 to 39 in good health. Both conserved end residues are part of each CDR3. Each record gives: J gene, V gene, CDR3 protein.

TRBJ1-6	TRBV5-5	CASREPGRQNSPLHF
TRBJ2-7	TRBV20-1	CSARVGKAPYEQYF
TRBJ1-5	TRBV7-8	CASSPTWGSNQPQHF
TRBJ1-2	TRBV6-6	CASSQGTGYYGYIF
TRBJ1-4	TRBV5-1	CASSSLEEKLFF
TRBJ1-1	TRBV28	CASSTSLGLAEAFF
TRBJ2-7	TRBV14	CASSRRPDRWRSYEQYF
TRBJ2-1	TRBV5-1	CASSLGGLDHEQFF
TRBJ1-5	TRBV29-1	CSVGGVLGQPQHF
TRBJ1-5	TRBV4-1	CASSQDGGSDQPQHF
TRBJ2-4	TRBV7-2	CASGLGGEQYF
TRBJ1-4	TRBV6-5	CASTPGTGNEKLFF
-	TRBV12-3/TRBV12-4	CASSLETPGPWGGYEQYF
TRBJ2-7	TRBV6-1	CASMKGTTYEQYF
TRBJ1-1	TRBV7-2	CASSRDQGRTEAFF
TRBJ1-6	TRBV7-9	CASRKQNSPLHF
TRBJ1-5	TRBV24-1	CATSDSTNQPQHF
TRBJ1-1	TRBV9	CASSLAPGMNTEAFF
TRBJ2-7	TRBV10-1	CASSPSPYESEQYF
TRBJ2-4	TRBV29-1	CSASNVRVYNEQYF
TRBJ2-1	TRBV4-1	CASSQDGRPSGVNEQFF
TRBJ2-3	TRBV20-1	CSALRAAFTDTQYF
TRBJ1-2	TRBV6-1	CASREIWIDGYTF
TRBJ2-3	TRBV28	CASSSSQPADTQYF
TRBJ1-5	TRBV6-2/TRBV6-3	CVSTTPDIVVQPQRF
TRBJ1-5	TRBV30	CAWRDGQSNQPQHF
TRBJ2-1	TRBV7-3	CASSSDHGNEQFF
TRBJ2-7	TRBV5-1	CASRGESEQYF
TRBJ1-2	TRBV19	CASSSRGQHYGYTF
TRBJ2-1	TRBV29-1	CSVGRGLSYNEQFF
TRBJ2-3	TRBV18	CASSLQGRPSGSWDTQYF
TRBJ2-1	TRBV6-6	CASSTQSYNEQFF
TRBJ2-5	TRBV12-3/TRBV12-4	CASSTTSLETQYF
TRBJ1-4	TRBV20-1	CSARTGDEKLFF
TRBJ1-5	TRBV2	CASTNRDNNQPQHF
TRBJ2-1	TRBV24-1	CAASDPTRGNEQFF
TRBJ2-7	TRBV5-1	CASSLGGTSVSYEQYF
TRBJ2-3	TRBV7-2	CASSLAGRGGADTQYF
TRBJ2-5	TRBV11-2	CASSFLKTQYF
TRBJ2-7	TRBV30	CAWRAQLSGTHEQYF
TRBJ1-5	TRBV28	CASSPIRLNSRGRQPQHF
TRBJ2-1	TRBV24-1	CATSDPGQASYNEQFF
TRBJ2-7	TRBV5-1	CASSLVSTYEQYF
TRBJ1-5	TRBV7-2	CASSLGRTIYSNQPQHF
TRBJ2-1	TRBV6-1	CASSPRDFGGNGNEQFF
TRBJ1-5	TRBV10-3	CAISESHTNQPQHF
TRBJ2-5	TRBV24-1	CATRDASVGGTETQYF
TRBJ1-5	TRBV10-3	CAISEGRAGVQPQHF
TRBJ1-5	TRBV2	CASRRGVSAQHF